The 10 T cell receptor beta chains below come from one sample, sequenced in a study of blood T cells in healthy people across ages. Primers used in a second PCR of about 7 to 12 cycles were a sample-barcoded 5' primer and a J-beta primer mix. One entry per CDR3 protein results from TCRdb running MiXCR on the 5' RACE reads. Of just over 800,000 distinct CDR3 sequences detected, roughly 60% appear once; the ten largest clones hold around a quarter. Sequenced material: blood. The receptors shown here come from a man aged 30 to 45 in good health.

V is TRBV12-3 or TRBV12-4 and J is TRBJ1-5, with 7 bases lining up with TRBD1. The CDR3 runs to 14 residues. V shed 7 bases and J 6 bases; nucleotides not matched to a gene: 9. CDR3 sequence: CASKGSGDSQPQHF. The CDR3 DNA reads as TGTGCCAGCAAGGGCAGCGGGGACAGTCAGCCCCAGCATTTT.

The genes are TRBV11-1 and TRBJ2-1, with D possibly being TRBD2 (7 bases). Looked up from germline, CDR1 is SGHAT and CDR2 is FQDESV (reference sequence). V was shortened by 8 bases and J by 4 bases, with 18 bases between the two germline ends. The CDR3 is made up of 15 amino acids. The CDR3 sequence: CASPEGGPGYNEQFF. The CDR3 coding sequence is TGTGCCAGCCCTGAGGGGGGGCCGGGATACAATGAGCAGTTCTTC.

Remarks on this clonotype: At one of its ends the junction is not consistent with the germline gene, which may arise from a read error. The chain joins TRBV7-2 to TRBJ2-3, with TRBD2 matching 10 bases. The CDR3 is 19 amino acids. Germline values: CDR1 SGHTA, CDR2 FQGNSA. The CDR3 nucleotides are TGTGCCAGCAGCCGGCAAGGAGCGGGGGGGACACCTAGCACAGACACGCAGTATTTT. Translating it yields CASSRQGAGGTPSTDTQYF.

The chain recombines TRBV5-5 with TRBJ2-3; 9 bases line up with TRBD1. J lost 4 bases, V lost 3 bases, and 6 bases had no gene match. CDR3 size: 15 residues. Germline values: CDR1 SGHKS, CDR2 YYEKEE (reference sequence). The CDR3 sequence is CASSWGQGYPDTQYF. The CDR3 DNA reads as TGTGCCAGCAGCTGGGGACAGGGTTACCCAGATACGCAGTATTTT. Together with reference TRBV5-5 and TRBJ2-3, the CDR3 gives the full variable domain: DAGVTQSPTHLIKTRGQQVTLRCSPISGHKSVSWYQQVLGQGPQFIFQYYEKEERGRGNFPDRFSARQFPNYSSELNVNALLLGDSALYLCASSWGQGYPDTQYFGPGTRLTVL.

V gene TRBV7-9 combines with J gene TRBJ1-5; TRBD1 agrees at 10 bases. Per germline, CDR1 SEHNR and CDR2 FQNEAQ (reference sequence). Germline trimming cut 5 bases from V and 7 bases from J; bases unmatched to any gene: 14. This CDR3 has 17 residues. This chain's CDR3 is CASSHTETGGARQPQHF. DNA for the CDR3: TGTGCCAGCAGCCACACCGAGACAGGGGGCGCTCGGCAGCCCCAGCATTTT.

The CDR3 DNA is TGCAGCGTTGGAGGTGGCAGGGACTCCTACGAGCAGTACTTC. This encodes CSVGGGRDSYEQYF. V is TRBV29-1 and J is TRBJ2-4; perhaps TRBD1 as D (5 bases). Gene TRBJ2-7 matches the end of the DNA better, so the J call may be wrong. CDR1 and CDR2 (germline): SQVTM, ANQGSEA. The CDR3 sequence is 14 residues long.

CDR3 nucleotide sequence: TGTGCCAGCTCGATACAGGGGGCATCTGGAAACACCATATATTTT. Translating gives CASSIQGASGNTIYF. The chain links TRBV18 to TRBJ1-3, with TRBD1 matching over 9 bases. With 6 bases clipped from V and 1 base from J, the junction kept 4 bases outside the gene matches. This CDR3 is built from 15 residues. The germline CDR1 and CDR2 sequences are KGHSH and LQKENI.

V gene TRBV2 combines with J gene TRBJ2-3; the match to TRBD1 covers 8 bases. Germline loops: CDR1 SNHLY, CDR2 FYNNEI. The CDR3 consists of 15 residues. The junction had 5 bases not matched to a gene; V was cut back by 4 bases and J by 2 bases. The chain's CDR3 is CASSVDRVNTDTQYF. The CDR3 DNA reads TGTGCCAGCAGTGTGGACAGGGTAAACACAGATACGCAGTATTTT.

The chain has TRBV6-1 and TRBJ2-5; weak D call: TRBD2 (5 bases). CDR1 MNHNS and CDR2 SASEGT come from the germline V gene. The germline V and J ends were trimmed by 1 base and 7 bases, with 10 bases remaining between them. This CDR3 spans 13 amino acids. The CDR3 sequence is CASSEGHGRTQYF. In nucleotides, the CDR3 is TGTGCCAGCAGTGAAGGGCATGGGAGGACCCAGTACTTC.

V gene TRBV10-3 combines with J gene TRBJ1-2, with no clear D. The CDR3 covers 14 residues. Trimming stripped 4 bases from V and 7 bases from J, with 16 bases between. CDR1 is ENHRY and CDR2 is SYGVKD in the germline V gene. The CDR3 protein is CAISVAHKEGGYTF. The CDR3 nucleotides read TGTGCCATCAGTGTTGCCCATAAAGAGGGTGGCTACACCTTC.